Listed here is a single TCR beta chain. Per the original methods: Amplification of reference gene primers was used by the study to estimate nucleated cell counts. The repertoire was sequenced with immunoSEQ multiplex PCR; TCRdb's copy has only in-frame clones and lacks some. That table supplies the V and J calls and clone size; D and trimming were determined from the DNA. There are about 340,000 clones in the sample; about 86% occur only once, and just over 7% lies in the top ten. Followed over time, Seattle patients had been enrolled while infection was active. This entry comes from a study of blood T cell repertoires in COVID-19. Study background: T cells, B-cell-depleted T cells, or PBMCs supplied cDNA or gDNA.

Per germline, CDR1 LGHNT and CDR2 FRNRAP. Deletions cut 0 bases from V and 7 bases from J, with 16 bases between. This CDR3 spans 16 amino acids. The receptor's source is a woman aged 55-69 years with COVID-19, enrolled during active disease. This chain joins TRBV12-5 and TRBJ2-1; maybe TRBD2 (6 bases). The material sequenced was peripheral blood. The DNA for the CDR3 is TGTGCTAGTGGTTTGGTAGGGCCCCTAGGAGGGAATGAGCAGTTCTTC. Translation gives CASGLVGPLGGNEQFF.